Below, 9 T cell receptor beta chains from the same sample are listed, as sequenced in a study of control samples from healthy donors and cancer patients. Clones were read by immunoSEQ multiplex PCR, and TCRdb kept only the in-frame ones, dropping some. The data hold around 140,000 clones, with nearly 90% observed a single time. Material for sequencing was PBMCs. These receptors were collected from a man aged 45 to 65 with head and neck cancer.

The chain employs TRBV6-6 and TRBJ2-5; the match to TRBD2 covers 9 bases. The CDR3 length is 15 residues. Germline V gives CDR1 MNHNY, CDR2 SVGAGI (reference sequence). Trimming cost V 4 bases and J 1 base; bases outside gene matches: 4. The CDR3 loop is CASSLLAGFQETQYF. CDR3 sequence (DNA): TGTGCCAGCAGTTTGCTAGCGGGGTTCCAAGAGACCCAGTACTTC.

The CDR3 protein is CASSQDTSGGLRMSTDTQYF. The CDR3 coding sequence is TGTGCCAGCAGCCAAGATACGTCGGGGGGACTTCGGATGAGCACAGATACGCAGTATTTT. The rearrangement uses TRBV3-1 (or the pseudogene TRBV3-2) and TRBJ2-3; 7 nucleotides agree with TRBD2. J gave up 0 bases and V 0 bases, and 15 bases lay outside the gene matches. Germline V gene lookup returns CDR1 LGHDT and CDR2 YNNKEL (reference sequence). This CDR3 is built from 20 residues.

The gene calls are TRBV27 and TRBJ1-2; D not certain. From germline, CDR1 is MNHEY and CDR2 SMNVEV (reference sequence). Trimming took 8 bases from V and 0 from J, leaving 13 bases between them. This CDR3 region has 14 residues. The CDR3 nucleotides are TGTGCCAGCGCCTACCACGAATCTAACTATGGCTACACCTTC. Its translation is CASAYHESNYGYTF.

The genes are TRBV7-8 and TRBJ2-1; D gene unclear. Germline loops: CDR1 SGHVS, CDR2 FQNEAQ. The V end lost 5 bases, the J end lost 0 bases, and 23 bases lay between the germline ends. There are 19 residues in the CDR3. As DNA, the CDR3 is TGTGCCAGCAGCCGACCGACCAATGTTTTTAGTGGCTCCTACAATGAGCAGTTCTTC. Encoded protein: CASSRPTNVFSGSYNEQFF.

V and J are TRBV5-1 and TRBJ2-1, with TRBD2 matching 10 bases. Germline V lookup: CDR1 SGHRS, CDR2 YFSETQ. V was pared by 4 bases and J by 7 bases, with 11 bases of the junction left unmatched. This CDR3 is 16 amino acids long. The CDR3 spells CASSPQASGGGNEQFF. Written as DNA, the CDR3 is TGCGCCAGCAGCCCTCAAGCTAGCGGGGGTGGGAATGAGCAGTTCTTC.

The chain is built from TRBV7-9 and TRBJ1-5; D is ambiguous. Trimming took 3 bases from V and 4 from J, leaving 16 bases between them. The CDR3 is 16 amino acids. Germline CDR1 SEHNR, CDR2 FQNEAQ (reference sequence). The CDR3 reads CASSFDRVSTNQPQHF. Written as DNA, the CDR3 is TGTGCCAGCAGCTTTGACCGGGTTTCCACTAATCAGCCCCAGCATTTT.

The rearrangement uses TRBV2 and TRBJ2-1, with TRBD2 identical over 12 bases. Germline assignment: CDR1 SNHLY and CDR2 FYNNEI. V gave up 6 bases and J gave up 7 bases; unmatched junction bases: 7. The length of the CDR3 is 15 residues. CDR3 in amino acids: CASRVLAGGFNEQFF. The CDR3 DNA sequence: TGTGCCAGCAGAGTCCTAGCGGGGGGGTTTAATGAGCAGTTCTTC.

The chain is built from TRBV3-1 (or the pseudogene TRBV3-2) and TRBJ2-1, with no clear D. This CDR3 has 12 amino acids. The V and J ends lost 4 bases and 7 bases respectively, with 8 bases between them. CDR1 LGHDT and CDR2 YNNKEL come from the germline V gene (reference sequence). DNA for the CDR3: TGTGCCAGCAGCCTCGTGGGGAATGAGCAGTTCTTC. It yields the protein CASSLVGNEQFF.

The DNA for the CDR3 is TGTGCCAGCAGCCAAAAACAGGGGGAAGCTTTCTTT. Protein: CASSQKQGEAFF. The rearrangement joins TRBV7-3 to TRBJ1-1; TRBD1 matches 7 bases. J was trimmed by 8 bases and V by 5 bases; bases with no gene match: 5. In germline, CDR1 is SGHTA, CDR2 FQGTGA. CDR3 length: 12 residues.